This T cell receptor beta chain came from a study of OX40 agonist ivuxolimab in advanced cancers. At the level of the study: Participants averaged approximately 65 years of age (range 23 to 79) and were roughly 80% male. Prior checkpoint blockade (anti-PD-1, anti-PD-L1 or anti-CTLA-4) was permitted; around 37% had it.

Remarks on this clone: Its cognate antigen is unknown.

CDR3 size: 13 residues. V shed 5 bases and J shed 0 bases, with 7 bases lying between them. Germline V gene lookup returns CDR1 SGHDN and CDR2 FVKESK. General study points: CD4+ and CD8+ blood T cells expanded clonally by week 6 at 0.1 to 3.0 mg/kg.

The repertoire was sequenced with immunoSEQ multiplex PCR; TCRdb's copy has only in-frame clones and lacks some. The sample gives tens of thousands of clones, 75% to 85% of which show up once; roughly 10% is in the top ten. The chain combines TRBV14 with TRBJ1-1; D uncertain. The source of this sequence is an adult with an advanced solid tumor such as melanoma, head and neck, liver or kidney cancer. Sequences were derived from CD4+ or CD8+ T cells sorted from blood, sampled in a trial of the OX40 agonist ivuxolimab. In nucleotides, the CDR3 is TGTGCCAGCAGCGTGGGCATGAACACTGAAGCTTTCTTT. This codes for CASSVGMNTEAFF.